The T cell receptor beta chain described here comes from a study of blood T cell repertoires in COVID-19 (dated by TCRdb to the early 2020s). Study-level background: Samples from collaborators originated in the United States, Italy and Spain and spanned both the acute and convalescent phases of COVID-19. The prospective study material was composed of cDNA or gDNA derived from T cells, B-cell-depleted T cells, or PBMCs. Where available, HLA class I and class II types were taken from metadata supplied by the sample provider and were not determined by assay-based typing. The dataset comprised deeply sampled blood TCRbeta repertoires from subjects exposed to, actively infected with, or recovered from COVID-19. The repertoires were released in a freely available public database intended as a resource for research on the immune response to SARS-CoV-2. Samples were obtained from the ongoing ImmuneRACE study (first 160 participants) and from 1,200 or so subjects provided by 6 global collaborators. Nearly every sample came with metadata listing a de-identified subject ID, COVID-19 status, age in years and sex.

One collaborating source in Seattle enrolled patients while the patients were actively infected and followed the patients over time throughout the course of disease. Each collaborating institution followed its own protocols to collect whole blood in K2EDTA tubes. For TCRbeta analysis, collaborators shipped samples in one of three forms: frozen whole blood, isolated PBMCs, or DNA extracted from either of those sample types. Points on this clone: Its specific antigen is unknown. Base qualities are missing; no much larger clone stands one base away.

TCRbeta CDR3 regions were amplified from genomic DNA using the immunoSEQ Assay, a bias-controlled multiplex PCR. As for how the authors treated the data: Nucleated cell counts per sample were estimated from amplification of reference gene primers within the assay. To quantify the absolute abundance of each unique TCRbeta CDR3 rearrangement, sequence reads were collapsed and filtered. For each sample, productive Simpson clonality was calculated as the square root of Simpson's diversity index across productive rearrangements. The table comes from immuneACCESS by way of TCRdb, which keeps in-frame sequences with V and J called. Part of the clones is missing from these tables; in studies checked, under half for an unresolved V gene and the rest for unknown reasons. V and J calls and clone size come straight from that table; D and trimming were deduced from the DNA. The sample table records about 240,000 clones; around nine tenths of these occur just once. Of the sample, 0.83% falls within the top ten clones.

Inclusive of the bounding cysteine and phenylalanine, the CDR3 is 18 residues long. Only the CDR3 part of the read is kept: 54 bases, read in frame from the first base. General findings and caveats noted by the study authors: The amount of clinical and demographic metadata varied by source and participant and was provided uncurated.

The specimen was peripheral blood. Recombination linked TRBV12-2 to TRBJ1-1; TRBD1 reflects the table's D call only, with no check against the DNA. TRBV12-2 is shown as a pseudogene. This clonotype was obtained from a man younger than 40 with COVID-19, enrolled during active disease. CDR3 protein: CASRLAPGAGGMNTEAFF. The nucleotide sequence is given as TGTGCAAGTCGCTTAGCGCCTGGGGCAGGGGGAATGAACACTGAAGCTTTCTTT.